These 26 T cell receptor beta chains were all obtained from the same sample, sequenced in a study of neurological immune-mediated disorders. TCRdb called the 5' RACE reads again in MiXCR, with one record for every CDR3 protein. Here the sample spans tens of thousands of distinct CDR3 sequences, 15% to 20% being singletons. Sequences were obtained from PBMCs. The receptors were sampled from a middle-aged woman in good health.

This clonotype was seen ten or more times. The chain carries TRBV2 and TRBJ2-5; D is perhaps TRBD1 (6 bases). The CDR3 is 15 amino acids. Germline CDR1 reads SNHLY; CDR2 reads FYNNEI. V lost 4 bases and J 0 bases, leaving 12 bases between the germline ends. The CDR3 DNA is TGTGCCAGCAGTGTTACAGGGATGTACCAAGAGACCCAGTACTTC. Translated: CASSVTGMYQETQYF.

This chain uses TRBV24-1 with TRBJ2-2, with 11 bases matching TRBD1. V shed 7 bases and J 5 bases; nucleotides not matched to a gene: 2. Germline CDR1 KGHDR, CDR2 SFDVKD. The length of the CDR3 is 14 residues. The CDR3 coding sequence is TGTGCCACCAGAGGACAGGGGGCAACCGGGGAGCTGTTTTTT. Translation: CATRGQGATGELFF.

This clonotype has ten or more counts. The gene calls are TRBV5-6 and TRBJ2-1, with 7 bases lining up with TRBD2. There are 13 residues in the CDR3. In germline, CDR1 is SGHDT, CDR2 YYEEEE. V lost 4 bases to trimming and J lost 10 bases; unmatched junction nucleotides: 8. The CDR3 DNA reads as TGTGCCAGCAGCCTATCATTTAGCGGGGAGCAGTTCTTC. It specifies CASSLSFSGEQFF.

Ten or more counts support this clonotype. This sequence joins TRBV5-1 and TRBJ1-6; D is perhaps TRBD1 (5 bases). Trimming took off 0 bases at V and 7 bases at J, with 11 bases between the two ends. This CDR3 contains 15 residues. Germline assignment: CDR1 SGHRS and CDR2 YFSETQ. The CDR3 loop is CASSLGAGSNSPLHF. Here the CDR3 DNA reads TGCGCCAGCAGCTTGGGGGCAGGGTCAAATTCACCCCTCCACTTT. Drawing the rest from reference TRBV5-1 and TRBJ1-6, the complete variable domain is KAGVTQTPRYLIKTRGQQVTLSCSPISGHRSVSWYQQTPGQGLQFLFEYFSETQRNKGNFPGRFSGRQFSNSRSEMNVSTLELGDSALYLCASSLGAGSNSPLHFGNGTRLTVT.

This clonotype was seen ten or more times. CDR3 nucleotides: TGTGCCAGCAGCCAGGGCCGCGGCTCCTACGAGCAGTACTTC. The encoded protein is CASSQGRGSYEQYF. The genes are TRBV3-1 and TRBJ2-7; D not certain. V dropped 3 bases and J dropped 0 bases, with 9 bases sitting between them. The CDR3 has 14 residues. CDR1 and CDR2 from the germline V gene are LGHDT and YNNKEL (reference sequence).

This clonotype has only a few counts. The V call is TRBV7-2, the J call TRBJ1-2, with TRBD1 matching 8 bases. CDR3 length equals 12 residues. J lost 9 bases, V lost 4 bases, and 4 bases had no gene match. Germline-derived CDR1 and CDR2 are SGHTA and FQGNSA. DNA of the CDR3: TGTGCCAGCAGCTCGACAGGGGTTAGCTACACCTTC. Translating it yields CASSSTGVSYTF.

The gene calls are TRBV12-5 and TRBJ2-2; TRBD2 matches 7 bases. The CDR3 contains 12 residues. In germline, CDR1 is LGHNT, CDR2 FRNRAP. V lost 7 bases and J lost 5; bases outside the gene matches: 1. The CDR3 sequence: CASDGGTGELFF. The DNA for the CDR3 is TGTGCTAGTGACGGGGGGACCGGGGAGCTGTTTTTT.

The V gene is TRBV12-3 or TRBV12-4, the J gene TRBJ1-5; 7 bases fit TRBD1. This CDR3 spans 16 amino acids. Trimming at V came to 5 bases and at J to 3 bases, leaving 10 bases not matched to a gene. This CDR3 is CASSRAGRGFNQPQHF. Written as DNA, the CDR3 is TGTGCCAGCAGTCGCGCGGGCAGGGGGTTCAATCAGCCCCAGCATTTT.

This clonotype appeared many times. The rearrangement uses TRBV20-1 and TRBJ1-6; unclear D gene. Between the trimmed V and J ends, which lost 5 bases and 9 bases, there was a span of 14 bases. This CDR3 is built from 13 residues. Germline V gene data show CDR1 as DFQATT and CDR2 as SNEGSKA (reference sequence). The CDR3 loop is CSAPPGLSSPLHF. The CDR3 DNA reads as TGCAGTGCTCCTCCTGGGTTATCTTCACCCCTCCACTTT.

This clonotype was recorded a few times. The chain employs TRBV20-1 and TRBJ2-3; TRBD2 matches at 8 bases. The CDR3 length is 14 residues. V gave up 4 bases and J gave up 0 bases; unmatched junction bases: 3. In germline, CDR1 is DFQATT, CDR2 SNEGSKA (reference sequence). The chain's CDR3 is CSAKLADSTDTQYF. The CDR3 region has the DNA TGCAGTGCTAAACTAGCGGACAGCACAGATACGCAGTATTTT.

This clonotype occurred many times. The V and J genes are TRBV6-6 and TRBJ1-6; D may be TRBD1 (5 bases). Looked up from germline, CDR1 is MNHNY and CDR2 is SVGAGI (reference sequence). Between the trimmed V and J ends, which lost 0 bases and 5 bases, there was a span of 11 bases. This CDR3 has 16 residues. In nucleotides, the CDR3 is TGTGCCAGCAGTTACTCGACTGCGGGGGATAATTCACCCCTCCACTTT. Amino acids: CASSYSTAGDNSPLHF.

The chain is built from TRBV7-2 and TRBJ2-1; 10 positions agree with TRBD2. CDR3 length equals 16 residues. Trimming took 3 bases from V and 4 from J; bases not matched to a gene: 6. Germline V lookup: CDR1 SGHTA, CDR2 FQGNSA. The CDR3 spells CASSFETSGLYNEQFF. The CDR3, as DNA: TGTGCCAGCAGCTTCGAGACTAGCGGGTTGTACAATGAGCAGTTCTTC.

This clonotype has ten or more counts. Written as DNA, the CDR3 is TGTGCCAGCACCTTAGCGGGGGGGTCTGCTTATGAGCAGTTCTTC. Amino acids: CASTLAGGSAYEQFF. The chain links TRBV6-1 to TRBJ2-1; 11 nucleotides line up with TRBD2. The CDR3 loop spans 15 amino acids. V was clipped by 7 bases and J by 8 bases; unmatched bases: 10. Germline V lookup: CDR1 MNHNS, CDR2 SASEGT.

V is TRBV20-1 and J is TRBJ1-4; 9 nucleotides line up with TRBD1. With V trimmed by 2 bases and J by 6 bases, 4 bases remained unmatched. Germline values: CDR1 DFQATT, CDR2 SNEGSKA (reference sequence). The CDR3 is made up of 14 amino acids. CDR3: CSARTGGEDEKLFF. The CDR3 DNA sequence: TGCAGTGCTAGAACAGGGGGCGAGGATGAAAAACTGTTTTTT.

Ten or more counts support this clonotype. V and J are TRBV20-1 and TRBJ2-7, with 8 bases identical to TRBD2. J gave up 3 bases and V 3 bases, and 4 bases lay outside the gene matches. Germline CDR1 and CDR2: DFQATT and SNEGSKA (reference sequence). CDR3 length: 13 amino acids. The CDR3 nucleotides read TGCAGTGCTAGTCCAGCGGGGGACTACGAGCAGTACTTC. Amino acids: CSASPAGDYEQYF.

This clonotype was observed at least ten times. This sequence joins TRBV12-3 or TRBV12-4 and TRBJ2-1; 14 nucleotides match TRBD2. This CDR3 is built from 18 residues. Trimming at V came to 6 bases and at J to 0 bases, leaving 7 bases not matched to a gene. CDR3 nucleotides: TGTGCCAGCAGCCCCGGGACTAGCGGGGGTGGCTCCTACAATGAGCAGTTCTTC. Its protein is CASSPGTSGGGSYNEQFF.

This clonotype was counted a few times. This rearrangement joins TRBV7-2 to TRBJ2-3; D is unclear. Per the germline V gene, CDR1 is SGHTA and CDR2 is FQGNSA. Trimming took off 3 bases at V and 4 bases at J, with 14 bases between the two ends. The CDR3 contains 15 residues. CDR3 amino acids: CASSFLATHSDTQYF. The CDR3 nucleotides are TGTGCCAGCAGCTTCCTCGCCACGCATTCAGATACGCAGTATTTT.

About this clonotype: A read error may be the cause here, since a much bigger clone is one base away. The chain employs TRBV6-2 or TRBV6-3 and TRBJ1-1; D gene ambiguous. The CDR3 runs to 13 residues. Germline assignment: CDR1 MNHEY and CDR2 SVGEGT. CDR3 in DNA: TGTGCCAACAGTTACCGGTCGAACACTGAAGCTTTCTTT. As protein: CANSYRSNTEAFF.

This clonotype came up many times. The rearrangement links TRBV20-1 to TRBJ1-2; maybe TRBD1 (5 bases). This CDR3 is built from 13 residues. Trimming removed 6 bases at V and 4 bases at J, with 15 bases between. The germline V gene has CDR1 DFQATT and CDR2 SNEGSKA (reference sequence). CDR3 in DNA: TGCAGTGCCCTCCAGACAGCGATCTATGGCTACACCTTC. Translation gives CSALQTAIYGYTF.

V and J are TRBV21-1 and TRBJ2-7; the table's D call TRBD2 went unverified against the DNA. TRBV21-1 is classified as a pseudogene. This CDR3 has 18 amino acids. This chain's CDR3 is CASNRKAGPPLGSYEQYF. In nucleotides, the CDR3 is TGTGCCAGCAACCGTAAGGCGGGACCGCCCTTGGGCTCCTACGAGCAGTACTTC.

This clonotype is a singleton in its sample. This chain joins TRBV12-3 or TRBV12-4 and TRBJ2-5, with 7 bases fitting TRBD1. V lost 7 bases to trimming and J lost 2 bases; unmatched junction nucleotides: 4. This CDR3 contains 13 residues. Written as DNA, the CDR3 is TGTGCCAGCACCCGGACAGGACAAGAGACCCAGTACTTC. As protein: CASTRTGQETQYF.

To note about this clonotype: The junction and the germline gene differ at one end; a read error may be behind it. This sequence joins TRBV4-2 and TRBJ2-7; D is ambiguous. Germline V lookup: CDR1 LGHNA, CDR2 YNFKEQ. This CDR3 has 15 amino acids. The CDR3 protein is CASSQDPTGSYDQNF. The CDR3 region has the DNA TGTGCCAGCAGCCAAGATCCTACGGGCTCCTACGACCAGAACTTC.

This clonotype was recorded many times. The chain has TRBV20-1 and TRBJ2-1, with D perhaps TRBD1 (6 bases). Trimming took off 5 bases at V and 0 bases at J, with 11 bases between the two ends. The germline V gene encodes CDR1 DFQATT and CDR2 SNEGSKA (reference sequence). CDR3 length equals 14 residues. As DNA, the CDR3 is TGCAGTGCTTACGGACAGAGCTCCTACAATGAGCAGTTCTTC. Encoded protein: CSAYGQSSYNEQFF.

This sequence joins TRBV5-1 and TRBJ2-2, with 12 bases matching TRBD2. CDR3 length equals 15 residues. With 4 bases clipped from V and 5 bases from J, the junction kept 3 bases outside the gene matches. Germline CDR1 reads SGHRS; CDR2 reads YFSETQ. The CDR3 nucleotides read TGCGCCAGCAGCCCGACTAGCGGGGGAACCGGGGAGCTGTTTTTT. This gives the protein CASSPTSGGTGELFF.

This clonotype showed up many times. V and J are TRBV5-1 and TRBJ2-2; 9 nucleotides agree with TRBD1. The CDR3 loop spans 15 amino acids. Trimming removed 4 bases from V and 3 bases from J; junction bases left unmatched: 4. Germline values: CDR1 SGHRS, CDR2 YFSETQ. CDR3 sequence reads: CASSLRTGDTGELFF. The CDR3 DNA sequence: TGCGCCAGCAGCCTCCGGACAGGGGACACCGGGGAGCTGTTTTTT.

This sequence joins TRBV10-3 and TRBJ2-3; 7 bases map to TRBD1. Looked up from germline, CDR1 is ENHRY and CDR2 is SYGVKD. J gave up 6 bases and V 4 bases, and 4 bases lay outside the gene matches. The CDR3 has 13 amino acids. CDR3 residues: CAISGGQEDTQYF. CDR3 bases: TGTGCCATCAGTGGAGGACAGGAGGATACGCAGTATTTT.